This T cell receptor (beta chain) stems from a study of Ad26.COV2.S vaccination and SARS-CoV-2 variants. Study overall: The vaccine Ad26.COV2.S was put into the muscle once, or twice with 56 days between. Study results and caveats: Total T cell responses, in the TCR breadth and depth analyses, may have been underestimated. Reports say spike-specific CD8+ and CD4+ T cell responses covered substantial breadth after vaccination.

Specified treatment: some 20 received Ad26.COV2.S at low or high dose, single or two shots; 5 received placebo; per-sample allocation not given. Sampling occurred on day 63 after the first vaccine or placebo injection. An adult donor aged 18-55 years was enrolled in Boston. The assay was immunoSEQ multiplex PCR, and TCRdb's table has in-frame clones only and misses some. The sample records about 680,000 clones, roughly nine tenths being singletons. The CDR3 has 15 residues. V trimming: 5 bases; J trimming: 7 bases; junction bases outside the gene matches: 9. CDR1 is SGHAT and CDR2 is FQNNGV in the germline V gene. Note on this clone: Its antigen is unidentified.

Sequencing used peripheral blood, obtained in a trial of Ad26.COV2.S vaccine versus placebo. The chain uses TRBV11-2 and TRBJ1-4; 8 bases line up with TRBD1. The origin of this receptor is a person between 18 and 65 years old who received the Ad26.COV2.S COVID-19 vaccine or a placebo. The DNA of the CDR3 is TGTGCCAGCAGCGGACTTGGGACAGGCATTGAAAAACTGTTTTTT. As protein: CASSGLGTGIEKLFF.